Reported below is one T cell receptor (beta chain). Germline lookup yields CDR1 LGHNT and CDR2 FRNRAP. Between the trimmed V and J ends, which lost 6 bases and 5 bases, there was a span of 11 bases. The CDR3 length is 13 residues. TCRdb re-derived calls from the 5' RACE reads in MiXCR, one entry per CDR3 protein. The sample holds around 300,000 distinct CDR3 sequences, 14% seen once. The data belong to a study of T-cell memory formation after mild COVID-19. Sample: PBMCs or a T cell subset sorted from them (not recorded which). This TCR came from a man between 18 and 29 years old who had mild COVID-19 (a few samples of this study predate the infection). Cell type and time point are not known. The chain carries TRBV12-5 and TRBJ1-5, with D possibly matching TRBD1 (6 bases). CDR3 region: CASGAGEYQPQHF. The CDR3 nucleotides are TGTGCTAGTGGAGCAGGGGAGTATCAGCCCCAGCATTTT.